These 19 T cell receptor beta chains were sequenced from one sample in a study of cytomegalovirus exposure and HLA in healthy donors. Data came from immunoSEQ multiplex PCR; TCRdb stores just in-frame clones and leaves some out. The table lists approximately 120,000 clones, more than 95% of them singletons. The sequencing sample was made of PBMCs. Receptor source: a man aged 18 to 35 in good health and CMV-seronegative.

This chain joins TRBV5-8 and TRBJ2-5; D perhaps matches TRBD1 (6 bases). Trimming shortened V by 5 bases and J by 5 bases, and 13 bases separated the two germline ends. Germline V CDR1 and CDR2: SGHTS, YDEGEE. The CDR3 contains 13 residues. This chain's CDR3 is CASRNRVWETQYF. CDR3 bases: TGTGCCAGCAGAAACAGGGTCTGGGAGACCCAGTACTTC.

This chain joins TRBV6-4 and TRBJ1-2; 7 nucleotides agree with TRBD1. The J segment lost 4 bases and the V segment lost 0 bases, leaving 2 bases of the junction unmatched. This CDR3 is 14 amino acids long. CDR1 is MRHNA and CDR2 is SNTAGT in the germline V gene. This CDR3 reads CASSDSYRGYGYTF. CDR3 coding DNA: TGTGCCAGCAGTGACTCGTACAGGGGCTATGGCTACACCTTC.

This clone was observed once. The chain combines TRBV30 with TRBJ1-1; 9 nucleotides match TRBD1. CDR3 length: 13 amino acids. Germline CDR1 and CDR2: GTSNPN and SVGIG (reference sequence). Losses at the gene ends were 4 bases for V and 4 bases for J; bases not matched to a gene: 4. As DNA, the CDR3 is TGTGCCTGGACCGTGGACAGGGGCACTGAAGCTTTCTTT. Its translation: CAWTVDRGTEAFF.

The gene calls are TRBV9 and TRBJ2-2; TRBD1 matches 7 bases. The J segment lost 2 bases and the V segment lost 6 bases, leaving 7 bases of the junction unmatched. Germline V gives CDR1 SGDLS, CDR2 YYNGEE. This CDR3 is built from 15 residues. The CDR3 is CASIPGQANTGELFF. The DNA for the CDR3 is TGTGCCAGCATCCCTGGACAGGCTAACACCGGGGAGCTGTTTTTT.

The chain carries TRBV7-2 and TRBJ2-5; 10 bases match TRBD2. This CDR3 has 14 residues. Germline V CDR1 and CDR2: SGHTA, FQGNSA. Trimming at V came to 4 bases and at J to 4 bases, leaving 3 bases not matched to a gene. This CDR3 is CASSSRLAGETQYF. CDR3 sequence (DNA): TGTGCCAGCAGCTCTCGACTAGCGGGAGAGACCCAGTACTTC.

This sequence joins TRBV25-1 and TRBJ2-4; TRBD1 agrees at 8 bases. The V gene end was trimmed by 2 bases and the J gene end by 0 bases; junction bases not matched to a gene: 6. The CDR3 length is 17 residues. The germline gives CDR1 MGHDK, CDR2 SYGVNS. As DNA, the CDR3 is TGTGCCAGCAGTGAAGCGGGACAGGACCTAGCCAAAAACATTCAGTACTTC. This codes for CASSEAGQDLAKNIQYF.

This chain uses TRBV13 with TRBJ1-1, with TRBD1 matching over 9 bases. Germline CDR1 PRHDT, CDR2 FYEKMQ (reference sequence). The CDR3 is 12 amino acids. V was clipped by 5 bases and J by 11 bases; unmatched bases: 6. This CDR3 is CASSLDRGRAFF. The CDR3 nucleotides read TGTGCCAGCAGCCTAGACAGGGGGAGGGCTTTCTTT.

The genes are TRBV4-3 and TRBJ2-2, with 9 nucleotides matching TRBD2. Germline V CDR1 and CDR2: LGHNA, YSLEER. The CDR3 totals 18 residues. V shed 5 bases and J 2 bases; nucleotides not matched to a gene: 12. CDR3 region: CASSDEPLAGENTGELFF. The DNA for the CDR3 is TGCGCCAGCAGCGACGAACCATTAGCGGGGGAAAACACCGGGGAGCTGTTTTTT.

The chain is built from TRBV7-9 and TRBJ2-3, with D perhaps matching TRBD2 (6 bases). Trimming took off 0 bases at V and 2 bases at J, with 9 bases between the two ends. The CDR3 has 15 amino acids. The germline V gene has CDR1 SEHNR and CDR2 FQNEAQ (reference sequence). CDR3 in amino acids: CASSLAGLNTDTQYF. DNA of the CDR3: TGTGCCAGCAGCTTAGCGGGACTCAACACAGATACGCAGTATTTT.

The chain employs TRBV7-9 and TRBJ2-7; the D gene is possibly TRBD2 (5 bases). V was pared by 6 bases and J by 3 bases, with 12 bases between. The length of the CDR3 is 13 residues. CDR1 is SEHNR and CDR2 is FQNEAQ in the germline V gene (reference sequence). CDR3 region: CASSSRGSYEQYF. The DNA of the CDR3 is TGTGCCAGCAGTTCCCGGGGAAGCTACGAGCAGTACTTC.

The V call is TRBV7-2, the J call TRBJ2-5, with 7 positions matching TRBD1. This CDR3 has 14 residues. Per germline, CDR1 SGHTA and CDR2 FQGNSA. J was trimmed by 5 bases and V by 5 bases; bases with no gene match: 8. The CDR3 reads CASSRDSFAETQYF. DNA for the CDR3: TGTGCCAGCAGCCGGGACAGCTTTGCCGAGACCCAGTACTTC.

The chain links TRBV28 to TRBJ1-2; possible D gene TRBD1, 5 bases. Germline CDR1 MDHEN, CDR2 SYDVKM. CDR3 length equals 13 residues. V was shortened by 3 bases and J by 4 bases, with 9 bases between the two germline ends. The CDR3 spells CASSLGGSYGYTF. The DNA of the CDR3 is TGTGCCAGCAGTTTGGGGGGGTCCTATGGCTACACCTTC.

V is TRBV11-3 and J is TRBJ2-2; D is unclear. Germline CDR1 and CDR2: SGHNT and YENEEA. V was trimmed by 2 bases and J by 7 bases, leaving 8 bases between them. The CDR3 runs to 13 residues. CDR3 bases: TGTGCCAGCAGCTTAATGCAGAACGGGGAGCTGTTTTTT. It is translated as CASSLMQNGELFF. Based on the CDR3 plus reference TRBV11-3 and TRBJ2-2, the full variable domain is EAGVVQSPRYKIIEKKQPVAFWCNPISGHNTLYWYLQNLGQGPELLIRYENEEAVDDSQLPKDRFSAERLKGVDSTLKIQPAELGDSAVYLCASSLMQNGELFFGEGSRLTVL.

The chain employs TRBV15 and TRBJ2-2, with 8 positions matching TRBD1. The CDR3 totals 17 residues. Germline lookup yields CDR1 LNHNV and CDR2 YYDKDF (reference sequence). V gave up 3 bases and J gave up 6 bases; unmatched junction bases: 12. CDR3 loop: CATSRDSLQGAAGELFF. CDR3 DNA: TGTGCCACCAGCAGGGACTCGCTGCAGGGGGCGGCCGGGGAGCTGTTTTTT.

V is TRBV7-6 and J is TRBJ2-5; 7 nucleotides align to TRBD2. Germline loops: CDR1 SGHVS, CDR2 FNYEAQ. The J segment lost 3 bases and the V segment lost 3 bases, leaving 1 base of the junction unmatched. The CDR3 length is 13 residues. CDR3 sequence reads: CASSFGLEETQYF. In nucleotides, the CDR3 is TGTGCCAGCAGCTTCGGACTAGAAGAGACCCAGTACTTC.

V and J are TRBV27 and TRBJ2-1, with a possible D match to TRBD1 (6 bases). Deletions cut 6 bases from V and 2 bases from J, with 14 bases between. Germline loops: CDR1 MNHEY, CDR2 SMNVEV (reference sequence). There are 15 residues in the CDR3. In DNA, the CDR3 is TGTGCCAGCAGCACAGGGACCATCACCTACAATGAGCAGTTCTTC. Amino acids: CASSTGTITYNEQFF.

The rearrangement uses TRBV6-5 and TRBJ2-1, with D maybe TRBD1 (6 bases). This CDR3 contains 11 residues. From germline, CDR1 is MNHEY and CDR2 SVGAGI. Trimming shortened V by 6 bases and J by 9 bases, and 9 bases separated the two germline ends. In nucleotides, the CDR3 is TGTGCCAGCAGGGGGGCGGGTGAGCAGTTCTTC. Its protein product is CASRGAGEQFF.

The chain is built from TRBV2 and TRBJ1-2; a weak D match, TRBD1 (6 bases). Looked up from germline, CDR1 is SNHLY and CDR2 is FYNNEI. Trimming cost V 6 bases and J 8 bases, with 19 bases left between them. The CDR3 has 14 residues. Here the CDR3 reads CASRDDRLGRGYTF. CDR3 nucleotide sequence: TGTGCCAGCAGGGATGACAGGCTGGGTAGAGGCTACACCTTC. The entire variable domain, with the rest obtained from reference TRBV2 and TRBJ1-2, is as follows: EPEVTQTPSHQVTQMGQEVILRCVPISNHLYFYWYRQILGQKVEFLVSFYNNEISEKSEIFDDQFSVERPDGSNFTLKIRSTKLEDSAMYFCASRDDRLGRGYTFGSGTRLTVV.

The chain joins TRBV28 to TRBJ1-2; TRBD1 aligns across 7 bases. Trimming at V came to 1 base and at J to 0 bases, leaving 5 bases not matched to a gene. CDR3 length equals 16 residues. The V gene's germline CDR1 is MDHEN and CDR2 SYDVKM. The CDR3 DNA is TGTGCCAGCAGTTTATACAGGGGAAGTGCTAACTATGGCTACACCTTC. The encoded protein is CASSLYRGSANYGYTF.